A single sample is the source of the 3 T cell receptor beta chains below, sequenced in a study of kidney transplant recipient with SARS-CoV-2 infection. TCRdb re-derived calls from the reads in MiXCR, one entry per CDR3 protein. The sample lists 200,000 to 300,000 distinct CDR3 sequences, 29% occurring once. The source material was a blood sample, sampled at baseline and on day 111 from a kidney transplant recipient. These receptors were obtained from a male patient between 25 and 40 years old who had COVID-19 and was a kidney transplant recipient. Some T cells may trace back to the graft donor.

This clonotype was found once. A much larger clone lies one base from this, so it may be a read error. Here the CDR3 reads CSSKRGGLAGIPLYEQYV. DNA for the CDR3: TGCAGTTCTAAAAGGGGGGGACTAGCGGGAATCCCTCTCTACGAGCAGTACGTC. V is TRBV20-1 and J is TRBJ2-7; 13 bases agree with TRBD2. Germline V gives CDR1 DFQATT, CDR2 SNEGSKA (reference sequence). Germline trimming cut 8 bases from V and 3 bases from J; bases unmatched to any gene: 19. CDR3 length: 18 residues.

In its sample, this clonotype was seen many times. The rearrangement uses TRBV4-2 and TRBJ2-6; unclear D gene. V was cut by 4 bases and J by 16 bases, with 32 bases left in between. Germline CDR1 and CDR2: LGHNA and YNFKEQ. CDR3 length: 18 amino acids. CDR3 region: CASSLGSKVTKSGQRLTF. The CDR3 nucleotides are TGTGCCAGCAGCCTAGGGTCAAAGGTTACAAAGTCGGGCCAACGTCTGACTTTC.

This clonotype has ten or more counts. Here the CDR3 DNA reads TGTGCCAGCGTTGGATACGTACCAGGAAAGACCTATGGCTACACCTTC. Encoded protein: CASVGYVPGKTYGYTF. V gene TRBV5-4 combines with J gene TRBJ1-2; no clear D. Trimming shortened V by 7 bases and J by 4 bases, and 23 bases separated the two germline ends. This CDR3 spans 16 amino acids. Germline V gene lookup returns CDR1 SGHNT and CDR2 YYREEE (reference sequence).